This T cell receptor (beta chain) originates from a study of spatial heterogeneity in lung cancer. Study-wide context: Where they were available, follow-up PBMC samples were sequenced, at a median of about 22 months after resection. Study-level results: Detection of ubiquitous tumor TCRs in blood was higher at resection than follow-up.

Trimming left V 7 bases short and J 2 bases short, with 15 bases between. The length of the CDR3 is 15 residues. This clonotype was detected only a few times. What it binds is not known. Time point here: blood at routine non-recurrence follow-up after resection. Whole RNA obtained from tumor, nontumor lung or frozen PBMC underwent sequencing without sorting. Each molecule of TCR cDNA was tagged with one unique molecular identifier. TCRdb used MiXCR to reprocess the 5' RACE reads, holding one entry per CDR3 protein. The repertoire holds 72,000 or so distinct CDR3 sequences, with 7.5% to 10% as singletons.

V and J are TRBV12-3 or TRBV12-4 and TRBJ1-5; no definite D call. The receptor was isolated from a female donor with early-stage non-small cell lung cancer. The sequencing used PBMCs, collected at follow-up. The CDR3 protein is CASKPRGRGNQPQHF. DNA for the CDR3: TGTGCCAGCAAGCCCCGAGGACGGGGCAATCAGCCCCAGCATTTT.